The 15 T cell receptor beta chains below all came from one sample that was sequenced in a study of blood T cell repertoires in COVID-19. Sequencing used immunoSEQ multiplex PCR; TCRdb keeps in-frame clones, though not all of them. The sample carries roughly 150,000 clones, around 87% recorded once. The sequenced sample was peripheral blood. These receptor sequences come from a man at least 80 years old with acute or convalescent COVID-19.

The rearrangement uses TRBV29-1 and TRBJ1-2; a possible D gene is TRBD1 (5 bases). This CDR3 spans 14 amino acids. Germline CDR1 reads SQVTM; CDR2 reads ANQGSEA. V shed 0 bases and J shed 4 bases, with 12 bases lying between them. CDR3 loop: CSVEDRARVYGYTF. The DNA for the CDR3 is TGCAGCGTTGAAGATCGCGCCAGGGTCTATGGCTACACCTTC.

The rearrangement links TRBV28 to TRBJ2-1; D may be TRBD1 (5 bases). The CDR3 is made up of 15 amino acids. Per the germline V gene, CDR1 is MDHEN and CDR2 is SYDVKM. V lost 5 bases and J 8 bases, leaving 19 bases between the germline ends. The CDR3 DNA reads TGTGCCAGCAGTCTGACAGCGAGCGCTAACCATGAGCAGTTCTTC. Its translation: CASSLTASANHEQFF.

The chain employs TRBV5-1 and TRBJ1-4; 7 nucleotides line up with TRBD1. V lost 4 bases and J lost 5; bases outside the gene matches: 11. This CDR3 has 16 residues. The germline V gene has CDR1 SGHRS and CDR2 YFSETQ. CDR3 residues: CASSATLGRGNEKLFF. In DNA form, the CDR3 reads TGCGCCAGCAGCGCAACCCTTGGCAGGGGGAATGAAAAACTGTTTTTT.

The chain joins TRBV28 to TRBJ1-3, with D uncertain. The V gene lost 5 bases and the J gene lost 4 bases, with 12 bases spanning the gap. The CDR3 is made up of 14 amino acids. In germline, CDR1 is MDHEN, CDR2 SYDVKM. The CDR3 is CASSASGRGNTIYF. The DNA for the CDR3 is TGTGCCAGCAGTGCCAGTGGGAGGGGAAACACCATATATTTT. The complete variable domain, with remaining parts taken from reference TRBV28 and TRBJ1-3, reads DVKVTQSSRYLVKRTGEKVFLECVQDMDHENMFWYRQDPGLGLRLIYFSYDVKMKEKGDIPEGYSVSREKKERFSLILESASTNQTSMYLCASSASGRGNTIYFGEGSWLTVV.

This chain uses TRBV5-6 with TRBJ2-1; 8 positions agree with TRBD2. Germline-derived CDR1 and CDR2 are SGHDT and YYEEEE. The trim removed 4 bases at V and 6 bases at J, leaving 18 bases unmatched. The CDR3 loop spans 18 amino acids. CDR3 residues: CASSPDGLGGGLINEQFF. The CDR3 coding sequence is TGTGCCAGCAGCCCCGACGGTTTGGGCGGGGGGCTGATCAATGAGCAGTTCTTC.

The chain carries TRBV20-1 and TRBJ2-2; the D is unclear. Deletions cut 3 bases from V and 1 base from J, with 9 bases between. The CDR3 has 14 residues. Germline V gives CDR1 DFQATT, CDR2 SNEGSKA (reference sequence). CDR3 residues: CSASDVMNTGELFF. CDR3 in DNA: TGCAGTGCTAGTGACGTAATGAACACCGGGGAGCTGTTTTTT.

The CDR3 bases are TGCGCCAGCAGCAGGGAGGTCAACGTCCTGACTTTC. Translation gives CASSREVNVLTF. The rearrangement links TRBV5-1 to TRBJ2-6; perhaps TRBD2 as D (6 bases). The length of the CDR3 is 12 residues. Germline V gene lookup returns CDR1 SGHRS and CDR2 YFSETQ. V was clipped by 4 bases and J by 9 bases, with 8 bases between them.

The rearrangement joins TRBV7-7 to TRBJ1-4; 7 bases map to TRBD1. The CDR3 runs to 15 residues. Germline V gives CDR1 SSHAT, CDR2 FNYEAQ (reference sequence). The junction had 6 bases not matched to a gene; V was cut back by 3 bases and J by 5 bases. CDR3 sequence (DNA): TGTGCCAGCAGCTTTCGACAGGGAGAAAATGAAAAACTGTTTTTT. It translates to CASSFRQGENEKLFF.

The chain recombines TRBV29-1 with TRBJ1-4; 10 bases agree with TRBD1. The CDR3 runs 12 residues. Germline-derived CDR1 and CDR2 are SQVTM and ANQGSEA. V lost 7 bases, J lost 6 bases, and 2 bases stayed unmatched. In nucleotides, the CDR3 is TGCAGCGCGACAGGGGGCGATGAAAAACTGTTTTTT. This encodes CSATGGDEKLFF.

The chain uses TRBV4-2 and TRBJ2-7; 7 bases match TRBD2. Germline CDR1 reads LGHNA; CDR2 reads YNFKEQ. The CDR3 extends over 14 amino acids. J lost 1 base, V lost 4 bases, and 4 bases had no gene match. The CDR3 sequence is CASSPAGLSYEQYF. CDR3 DNA sequence: TGTGCCAGCAGCCCAGCGGGACTTTCCTACGAGCAGTACTTC.

This clone appeared once. This chain links TRBV24-1 with TRBJ1-4; D uncertain. V was trimmed by 9 bases and J by 3 bases, leaving 13 bases between them. In germline, CDR1 is KGHDR, CDR2 SFDVKD. The CDR3 is 14 residues long. CDR3 amino acids: CATDGLAANEKLFF. The CDR3 nucleotides are TGTGCCACCGATGGGCTTGCAGCTAATGAAAAACTGTTTTTT.

CDR3 loop: CASSLPGFATEAFF. The CDR3 DNA follows: TGCGCCAGCAGCTTGCCGGGTTTTGCCACTGAAGCTTTCTTT. The chain recombines TRBV5-1 with TRBJ1-1, with D hard to call. The CDR3 has 14 amino acids. Germline assignment: CDR1 SGHRS and CDR2 YFSETQ. V lost 1 base to trimming and J lost 4 bases, with 11 bases between them.

This clone was detected only a few times. The chain links TRBV4-1 to TRBJ2-7; D perhaps matches TRBD1 (6 bases). Per the germline V gene, CDR1 is MGHRA and CDR2 is YSYEKL. The CDR3 loop spans 15 amino acids. V shed 1 base and J shed 0 bases, with 10 bases lying between them. CDR3 region: CASSQGQVSSYEQYF. The DNA for the CDR3 is TGCGCCAGCAGCCAAGGACAGGTGAGCTCCTACGAGCAGTACTTC.

The chain uses TRBV30 and TRBJ1-2, with 10 nucleotides matching TRBD1. This CDR3 spans 16 amino acids. V was clipped by 2 bases and J by 0 bases; unmatched bases: 6. Germline loops: CDR1 GTSNPN, CDR2 SVGIG (reference sequence). The CDR3 is CAWSWTGGSANYGYTF. The DNA for the CDR3 is TGTGCCTGGAGTTGGACAGGGGGTTCGGCTAACTATGGCTACACCTTC.

The chain links TRBV6-5 to TRBJ2-7, with a tentative D call TRBD1 (5 bases). Germline values: CDR1 MNHEY, CDR2 SVGAGI. This CDR3 contains 13 residues. V lost 4 bases, J lost 0 bases, and 7 bases lay in between. The CDR3 DNA follows: TGTGCCAGCAGTTCGGACACCTCCTACGAGCAGTACTTC. Protein sequence: CASSSDTSYEQYF.